This T cell receptor beta chain was captured by sequencing in a study of blood T cell repertoires in COVID-19 (dated by TCRdb to 2019 to 2021). Background for the entire study: Samples covering the acute and convalescent phases of COVID-19 were provided by collaborators in the United States, Italy and Spain. The material from the prospective study consisted of cDNA or gDNA derived from T cells, B-cell-depleted T cells, or PBMCs. Deeply sampled blood TCRbeta repertoires from subjects exposed to, actively infected with, or recovered from COVID-19 were included in the dataset. The repertoires were released in a freely available public database meant as a resource for research on the immune response to SARS-CoV-2. The samples were drawn from the first 160 participants of the ongoing ImmuneRACE study and from 1,254 subjects provided by 6 global collaborators. A de-identified subject ID, COVID-19 status, age in years and sex were almost always included in the sample metadata. HLA class I and class II types, where available, came from metadata supplied by the sample provider rather than from assay-based typing.

Results the study describes overall, beyond this receptor: The amount of clinical and demographic metadata varied by source and participant and was provided uncurated.

TCRbeta CDR3 regions were amplified from genomic DNA using the immunoSEQ Assay, a bias-controlled multiplex PCR. From the authors' description of their analysis: The number of nucleated cells in each sample was estimated by amplification of reference gene primers within the assay. Sequence reads were collapsed and filtered to measure the absolute abundance of every unique TCRbeta CDR3 rearrangement. For each sample, productive Simpson clonality was calculated as the square root of Simpson's diversity index across productive rearrangements. TCRdb stores this immuneACCESS table with in-frame sequences only. Part of the clones is absent; in the studies checked, under half of the shortfall reflects unresolved V genes, and no reason is known for the rest. V and J calls and clone size are given by that table; D and trimming were obtained from the DNA. The sample table lists approximately 220,000 clones, more than 75% of them with a count of one. About 6% of the sample lies in the top ten.

Trimming takes 6 bases off V and 4 bases off J; junction bases not matched to a gene: 4. Taken from cysteine to phenylalanine, the CDR3 has 14 residues. The sequence is cut down to CDR3 DNA, 42 bases in frame from base 1. CDR1 and CDR2, looked up from the germline V gene, are SNHLY and FYNNEI. About this clone: This clone's antigen is unknown. Qualities for individual bases were not recorded, and no much larger clone is one base off.

A second Seattle source provided samples from volunteer blood donors who had recovered from COVID-19. Each collaborating institution followed its own protocols to collect whole blood in K2EDTA tubes. For TCRbeta analysis, collaborators shipped samples as frozen whole blood, isolated PBMCs, or DNA extracted from either of those sample types. The origin of this receptor is a man in his 60s who had recovered from COVID-19. Sequences were obtained from peripheral blood. The chain is encoded by TRBV2 joined to TRBJ2-2; 8 bases in the junction line up with TRBD1. Here the CDR3 is given as CASREDRATGELFF. The DNA sequence is TGTGCCAGCAGAGAGGACAGGGCCACCGGGGAGCTGTTTTTT.